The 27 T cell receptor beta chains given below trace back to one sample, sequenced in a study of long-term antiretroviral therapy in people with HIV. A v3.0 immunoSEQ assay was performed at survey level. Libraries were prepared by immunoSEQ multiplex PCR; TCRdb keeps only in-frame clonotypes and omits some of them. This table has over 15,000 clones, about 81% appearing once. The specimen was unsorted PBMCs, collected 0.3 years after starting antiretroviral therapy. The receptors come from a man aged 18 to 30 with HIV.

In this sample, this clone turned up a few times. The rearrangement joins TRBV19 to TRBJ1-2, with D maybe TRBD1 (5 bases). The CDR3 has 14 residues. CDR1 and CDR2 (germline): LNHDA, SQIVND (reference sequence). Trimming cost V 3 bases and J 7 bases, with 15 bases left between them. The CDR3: CASSIRAGPAGYTF. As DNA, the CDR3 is TGTGCCAGTAGTATTAGGGCAGGGCCCGCTGGCTACACCTTC.

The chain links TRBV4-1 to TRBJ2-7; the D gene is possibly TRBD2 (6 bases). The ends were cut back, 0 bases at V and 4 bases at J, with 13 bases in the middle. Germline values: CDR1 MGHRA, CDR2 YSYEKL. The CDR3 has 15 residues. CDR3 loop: CASSQDGGVWYEQYF. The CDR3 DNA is TGCGCCAGCAGCCAAGATGGCGGGGTTTGGTACGAGCAGTACTTC.

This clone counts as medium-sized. CDR3 in amino acids: CASIRGGQAFF. The CDR3, as DNA: TGCGCCAGCATCCGAGGGGGGCAAGCTTTCTTT. The gene calls are TRBV5-1 and TRBJ1-1, with D possibly being TRBD1 (6 bases). The CDR3 sequence is 11 residues long. V was trimmed by 6 bases and J by 9 bases, leaving 12 bases between them. Germline-derived CDR1 and CDR2 are SGHRS and YFSETQ. Variable domain in full (rest from reference TRBV5-1 and TRBJ1-1): KAGVTQTPRYLIKTRGQQVTLSCSPISGHRSVSWYQQTPGQGLQFLFEYFSETQRNKGNFPGRFSGRQFSNSRSEMNVSTLELGDSALYLCASIRGGQAFFGQGTRLTVV.

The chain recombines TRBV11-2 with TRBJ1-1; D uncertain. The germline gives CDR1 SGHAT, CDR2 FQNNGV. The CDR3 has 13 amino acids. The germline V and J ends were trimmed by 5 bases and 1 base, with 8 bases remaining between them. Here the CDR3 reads CASSKGKNTEAFF. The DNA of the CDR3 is TGTGCCAGCAGCAAAGGCAAGAACACTGAAGCTTTCTTT.

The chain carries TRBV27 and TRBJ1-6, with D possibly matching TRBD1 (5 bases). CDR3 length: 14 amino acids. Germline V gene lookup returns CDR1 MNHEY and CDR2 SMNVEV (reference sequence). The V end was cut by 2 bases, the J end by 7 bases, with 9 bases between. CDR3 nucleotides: TGTGCCAGCAGTTTAACACAGGTGAATTCACCCCTCCACTTT. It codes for CASSLTQVNSPLHF.

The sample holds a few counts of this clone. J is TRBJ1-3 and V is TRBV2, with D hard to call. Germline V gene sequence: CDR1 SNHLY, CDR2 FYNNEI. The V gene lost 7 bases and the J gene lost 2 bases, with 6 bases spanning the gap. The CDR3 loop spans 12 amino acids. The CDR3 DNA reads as TGTGCCAGCACCCCGGCTGGAAACACCATATATTTT. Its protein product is CASTPAGNTIYF.

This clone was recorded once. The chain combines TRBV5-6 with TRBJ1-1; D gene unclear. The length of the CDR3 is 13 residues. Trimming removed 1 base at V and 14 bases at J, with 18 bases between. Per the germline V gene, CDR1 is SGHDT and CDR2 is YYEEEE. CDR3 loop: CASSLKGPRSGFF. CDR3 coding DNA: TGTGCCAGCAGCTTGAAAGGGCCGCGGTCGGGCTTCTTT.

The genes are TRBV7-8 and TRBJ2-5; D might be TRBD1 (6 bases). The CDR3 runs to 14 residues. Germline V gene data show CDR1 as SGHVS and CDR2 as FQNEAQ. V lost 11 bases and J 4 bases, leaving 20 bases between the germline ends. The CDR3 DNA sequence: TGTGCCGGGTCCTACTGGGGGCGCGGAGAGACCCAGTACTTC. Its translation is CAGSYWGRGETQYF.

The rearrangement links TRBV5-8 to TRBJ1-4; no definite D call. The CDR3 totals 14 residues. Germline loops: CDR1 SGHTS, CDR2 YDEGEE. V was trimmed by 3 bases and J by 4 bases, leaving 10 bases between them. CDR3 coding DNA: TGTGCCAGCAGCTACAGTGCCTTTAATGAAAAACTGTTTTTT. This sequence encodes CASSYSAFNEKLFF.

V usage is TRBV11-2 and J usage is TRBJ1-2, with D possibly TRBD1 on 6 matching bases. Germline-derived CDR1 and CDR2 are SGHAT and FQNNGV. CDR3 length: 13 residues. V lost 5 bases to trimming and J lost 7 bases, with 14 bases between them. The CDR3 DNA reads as TGTGCCAGCAGCCGGGAGCAGGGGTTTGGCTACACCTTC. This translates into CASSREQGFGYTF.

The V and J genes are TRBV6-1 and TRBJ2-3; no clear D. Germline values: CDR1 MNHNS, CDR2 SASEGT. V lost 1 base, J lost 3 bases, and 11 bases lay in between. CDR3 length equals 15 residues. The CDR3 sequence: CASSEDGPVTDTQYF. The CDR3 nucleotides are TGTGCCAGCAGTGAAGATGGGCCAGTGACAGATACGCAGTATTTT.

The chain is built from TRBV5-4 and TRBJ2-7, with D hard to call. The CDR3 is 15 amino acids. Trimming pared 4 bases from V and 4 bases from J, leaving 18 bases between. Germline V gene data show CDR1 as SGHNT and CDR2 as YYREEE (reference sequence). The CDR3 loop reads CASSPPLGLAYEQYF. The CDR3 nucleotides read TGTGCCAGCAGCCCTCCCCTGGGTTTGGCTTACGAGCAGTACTTC.

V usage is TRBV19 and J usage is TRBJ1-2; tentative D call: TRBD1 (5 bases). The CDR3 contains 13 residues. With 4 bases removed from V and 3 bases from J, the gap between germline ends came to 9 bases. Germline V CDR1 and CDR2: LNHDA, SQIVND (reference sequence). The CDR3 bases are TGTGCCAGTAGTAGCAGGGACGACTATGGCTACACCTTC. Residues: CASSSRDDYGYTF.

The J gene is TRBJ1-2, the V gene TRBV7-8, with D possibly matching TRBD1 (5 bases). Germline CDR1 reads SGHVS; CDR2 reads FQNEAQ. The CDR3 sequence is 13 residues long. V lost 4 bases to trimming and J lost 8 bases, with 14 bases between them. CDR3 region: CASSSPGIGGYTF. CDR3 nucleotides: TGTGCCAGCAGCTCCCCAGGGATAGGCGGCTACACCTTC.

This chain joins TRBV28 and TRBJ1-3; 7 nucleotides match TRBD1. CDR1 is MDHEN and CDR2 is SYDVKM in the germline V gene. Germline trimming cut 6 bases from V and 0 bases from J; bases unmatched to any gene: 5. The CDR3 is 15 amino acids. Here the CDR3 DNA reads TGTGCCAGCAGGCGGGGACAGAACTCTGGAAACACCATATATTTT. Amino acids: CASRRGQNSGNTIYF.

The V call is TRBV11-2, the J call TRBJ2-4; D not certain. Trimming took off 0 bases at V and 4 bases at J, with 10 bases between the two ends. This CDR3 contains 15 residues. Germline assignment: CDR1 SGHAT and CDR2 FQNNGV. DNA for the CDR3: TGTGCCAGCAGCTTAGACCCCCCCAGAAAAAACATTCAGTACTTC. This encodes CASSLDPPRKNIQYF.

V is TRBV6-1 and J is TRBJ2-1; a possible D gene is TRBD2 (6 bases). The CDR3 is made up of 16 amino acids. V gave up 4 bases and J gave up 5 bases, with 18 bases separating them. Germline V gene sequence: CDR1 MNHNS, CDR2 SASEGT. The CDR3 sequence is CASSADGFSGHNEQFF. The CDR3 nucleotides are TGTGCCAGCAGTGCCGACGGATTTAGCGGCCACAATGAGCAGTTCTTC.

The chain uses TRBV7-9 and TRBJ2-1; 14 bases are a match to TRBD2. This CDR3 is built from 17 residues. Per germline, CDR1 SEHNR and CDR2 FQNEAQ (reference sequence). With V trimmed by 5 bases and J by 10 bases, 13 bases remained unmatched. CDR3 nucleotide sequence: TGTGCCAGCAGCCTGATAGGACTAGCGGGGGGCCAGGTGGAGCAGTTCTTC. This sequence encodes CASSLIGLAGGQVEQFF.

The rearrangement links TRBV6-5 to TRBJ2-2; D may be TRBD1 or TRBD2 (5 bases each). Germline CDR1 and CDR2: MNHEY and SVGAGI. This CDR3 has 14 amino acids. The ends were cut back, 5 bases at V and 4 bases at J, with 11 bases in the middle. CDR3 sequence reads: CASSPDGGTGELFF. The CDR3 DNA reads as TGTGCCAGCAGTCCGGATGGGGGCACCGGGGAGCTGTTTTTT.

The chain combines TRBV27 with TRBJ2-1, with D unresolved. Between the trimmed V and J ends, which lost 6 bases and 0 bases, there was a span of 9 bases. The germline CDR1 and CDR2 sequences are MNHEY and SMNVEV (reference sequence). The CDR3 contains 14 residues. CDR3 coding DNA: TGTGCCAGCAGCCTCAAAAGCTCCTACAATGAGCAGTTCTTC. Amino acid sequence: CASSLKSSYNEQFF.

CDR3 region: CASSKGVNTGELFF. In DNA, the CDR3 is TGCGCCAGCAGTAAGGGGGTAAACACCGGGGAGCTGTTTTTT. The V call is TRBV5-1, the J call TRBJ2-2, with TRBD1 as a possible D gene (6 bases). CDR1 and CDR2 (germline): SGHRS, YFSETQ. This CDR3 is 14 amino acids long. The germline V and J ends were trimmed by 5 bases and 2 bases, with 10 bases remaining between them.

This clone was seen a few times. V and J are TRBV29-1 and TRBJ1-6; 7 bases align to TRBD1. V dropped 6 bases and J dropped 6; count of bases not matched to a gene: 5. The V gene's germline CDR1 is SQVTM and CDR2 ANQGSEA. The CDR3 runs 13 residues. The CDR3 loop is CSVGTALNSPLHF. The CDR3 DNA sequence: TGCAGCGTGGGGACAGCCCTTAATTCACCCCTCCACTTT.

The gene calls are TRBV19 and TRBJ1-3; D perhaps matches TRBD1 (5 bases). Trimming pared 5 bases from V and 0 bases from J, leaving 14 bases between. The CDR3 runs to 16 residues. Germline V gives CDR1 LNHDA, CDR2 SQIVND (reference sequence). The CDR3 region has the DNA TGTGCCAGTAGTCCGCAGGGAGGATTCTCTGGAAACACCATATATTTT. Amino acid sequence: CASSPQGGFSGNTIYF.

Written as DNA, the CDR3 is TGTGCCAGCAGTCGGGGGTTTGGTCAGCCCCAGCATTTT. This translates into CASSRGFGQPQHF. This chain connects TRBV25-1 to TRBJ1-5, with D tentatively TRBD1 (5 bases). The length of the CDR3 is 13 residues. Trimming removed 5 bases at V and 6 bases at J, with 11 bases between. Germline V gene data show CDR1 as MGHDK and CDR2 as SYGVNS.

The chain's CDR3 is CASSRNKDTYEQYF. In DNA form, the CDR3 reads TGTGCCAGCAGCCGCAACAAGGACACCTACGAGCAGTACTTC. The chain uses TRBV12-1 and TRBJ2-7; the table's D call of TRBD1 was not tested on the DNA. TRBV12-1 is a pseudogene locus. The CDR3 extends over 14 amino acids.

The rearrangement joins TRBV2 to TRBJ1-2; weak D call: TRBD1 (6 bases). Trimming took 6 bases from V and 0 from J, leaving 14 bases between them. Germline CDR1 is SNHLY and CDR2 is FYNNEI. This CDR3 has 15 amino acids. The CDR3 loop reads CASRQTQGSNYGYTF. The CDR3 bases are TGTGCCAGCAGGCAAACCCAGGGGTCTAACTATGGCTACACCTTC.

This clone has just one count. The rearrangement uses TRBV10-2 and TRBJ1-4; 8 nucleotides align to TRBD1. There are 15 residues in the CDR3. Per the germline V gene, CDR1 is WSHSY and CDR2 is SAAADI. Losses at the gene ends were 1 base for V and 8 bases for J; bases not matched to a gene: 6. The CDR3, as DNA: TGCGCCAGCAGTGAGTGGACAGGGAGTAAGGAAAAACTGTTTTTT. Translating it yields CASSEWTGSKEKLFF.